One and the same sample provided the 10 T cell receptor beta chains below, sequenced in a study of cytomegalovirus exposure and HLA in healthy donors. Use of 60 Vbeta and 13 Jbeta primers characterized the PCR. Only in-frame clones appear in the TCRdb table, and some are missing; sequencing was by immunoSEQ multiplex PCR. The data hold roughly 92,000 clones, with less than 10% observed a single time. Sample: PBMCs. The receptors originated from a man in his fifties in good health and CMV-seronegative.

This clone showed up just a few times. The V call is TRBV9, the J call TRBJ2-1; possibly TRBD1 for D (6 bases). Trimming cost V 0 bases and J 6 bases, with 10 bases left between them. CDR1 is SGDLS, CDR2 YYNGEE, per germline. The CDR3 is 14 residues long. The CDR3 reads CASSVGQVLNEQFF. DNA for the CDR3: TGTGCCAGCAGCGTAGGACAGGTACTCAATGAGCAGTTCTTC.

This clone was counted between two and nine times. CDR3 nucleotide sequence: TGTGCCAGCAGCTTAGTTCTGACTAGCGGGAGTAAGCATGAGCAGTTCTTC. Its translation is CASSLVLTSGSKHEQFF. This sequence joins TRBV7-9 and TRBJ2-1; TRBD2 aligns across 12 bases. Trimming at V came to 1 base and at J to 8 bases, leaving 9 bases not matched to a gene. The CDR3 has 17 residues. Germline V CDR1 and CDR2: SEHNR, FQNEAQ (reference sequence).

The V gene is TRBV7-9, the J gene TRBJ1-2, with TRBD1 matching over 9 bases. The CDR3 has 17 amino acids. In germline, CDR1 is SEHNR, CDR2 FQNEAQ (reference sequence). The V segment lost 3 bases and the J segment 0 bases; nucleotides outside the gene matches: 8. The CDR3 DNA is TGTGCCAGCAGCTTCCCGACAGGGGGAACTACTAACTATGGCTACACCTTC. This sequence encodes CASSFPTGGTTNYGYTF.

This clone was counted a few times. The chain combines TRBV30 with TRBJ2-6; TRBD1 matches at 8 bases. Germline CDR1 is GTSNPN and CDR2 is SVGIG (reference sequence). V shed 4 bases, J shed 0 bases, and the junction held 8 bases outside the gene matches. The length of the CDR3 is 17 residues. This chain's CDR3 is CAWIGSGGPSGANVLTF. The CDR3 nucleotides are TGTGCCTGGATCGGGTCAGGGGGCCCCTCTGGGGCCAACGTCCTGACTTTC.

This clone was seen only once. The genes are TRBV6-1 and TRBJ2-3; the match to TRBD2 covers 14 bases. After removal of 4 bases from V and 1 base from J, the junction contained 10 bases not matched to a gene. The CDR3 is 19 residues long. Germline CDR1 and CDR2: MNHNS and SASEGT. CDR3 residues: CASSGLPGTSGGRTDTQYF. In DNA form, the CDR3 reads TGTGCCAGCAGTGGACTACCCGGGACTAGCGGGGGACGCACAGATACGCAGTATTTT.

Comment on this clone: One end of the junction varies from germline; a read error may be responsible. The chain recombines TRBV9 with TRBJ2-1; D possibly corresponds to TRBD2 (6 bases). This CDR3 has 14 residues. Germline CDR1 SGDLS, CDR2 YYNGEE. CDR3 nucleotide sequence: TGTGCCAGCAGAGTAGTTCTTGGCGGGGCTGAGCAGTTCTTC. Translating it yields CASRVVLGGAEQFF.

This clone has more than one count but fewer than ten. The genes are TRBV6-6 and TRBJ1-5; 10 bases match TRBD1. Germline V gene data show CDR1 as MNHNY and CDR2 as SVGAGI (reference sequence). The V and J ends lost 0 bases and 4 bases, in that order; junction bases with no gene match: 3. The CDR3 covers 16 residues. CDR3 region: CASSYSRTGGNQPQHF. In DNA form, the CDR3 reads TGTGCCAGCAGTTACTCGAGGACAGGGGGGAATCAGCCCCAGCATTTT.

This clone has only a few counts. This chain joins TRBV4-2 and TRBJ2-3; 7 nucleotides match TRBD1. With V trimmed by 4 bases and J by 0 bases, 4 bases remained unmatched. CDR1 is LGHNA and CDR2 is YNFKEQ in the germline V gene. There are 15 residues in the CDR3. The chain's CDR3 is CASSPWTGSTDTQYF. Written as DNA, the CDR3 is TGTGCCAGCAGCCCCTGGACAGGTAGCACAGATACGCAGTATTTT.

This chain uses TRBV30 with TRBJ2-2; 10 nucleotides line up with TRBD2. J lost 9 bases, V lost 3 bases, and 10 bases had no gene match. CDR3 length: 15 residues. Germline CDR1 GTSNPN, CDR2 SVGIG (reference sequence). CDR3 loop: CAWSPVSGRVRELFF. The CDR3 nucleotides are TGTGCCTGGAGCCCCGTCAGCGGGAGGGTCAGGGAGCTGTTTTTT.

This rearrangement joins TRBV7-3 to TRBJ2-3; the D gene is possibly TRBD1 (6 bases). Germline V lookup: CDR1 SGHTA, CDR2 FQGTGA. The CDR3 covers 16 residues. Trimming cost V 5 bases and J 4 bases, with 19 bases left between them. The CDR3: CASSPGRGVSSDTQYF. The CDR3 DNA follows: TGTGCCAGCAGCCCGGGCAGGGGAGTCAGTTCAGATACGCAGTATTTT.